This TCR beta chain originates from a study of CD8 T cells in Susac syndrome. The CDR3 is 14 amino acids. With 2 bases clipped from V and 1 base from J, the junction kept 1 base outside the gene matches. Germline V gene sequence: CDR1 SNHLY, CDR2 FYNNEI. Sequencing of TCR beta drew on CD8+ and CD4+ T cells from blood. It was healthy donors who served as the controls, matched for age and sex. Negative isolation yielded CD8+ and CD4+ T cells; FACS enriched TEMRA cells. Random hexamers were used to reverse transcribe the RNA input (0.5 to 1 ug). An immunoSEQ multiplex PCR amplified TCR beta CDR3 over 54 Vbeta and 13 Jbeta. TCRdb itself ran the immunoSEQ multiplex PCR reads through MiXCR, one entry per CDR3 protein. The sample shows about 120,000 distinct CDR3 sequences, around 94% of them seen only once.

Sequencing was carried out using CD4+ T cells from PBMCs. The TCR comes from a human donor in good health. The chain carries TRBV2 and TRBJ1-1; 7 bases map to TRBD1. The chain's CDR3 is CASSERDRNTEAFF. CDR3 DNA: TGTGCCAGCAGTGAAAGGGACAGGAACACTGAAGCTTTCTTT.